This paragraph covers one T cell receptor (beta chain) sequence. The antigen is unknown. The data originate from a study of vaccination effects on CD4 cells after COVID-19. Study-wide background: Wells of a few million PBMC each were grown with 8.5 to 10 IU/ml IL-2 and about 10 ug/ml peptides.

After removal of 3 bases from V and 2 bases from J, the junction contained 4 bases not matched to a gene. Germline CDR1 reads SGHDT; CDR2 reads YYEEEE. The CDR3 extends over 14 amino acids. TCRdb's copy holds only in-frame clones and misses some; the assay was immunoSEQ multiplex PCR. The repertoire holds tens of thousands of clones, around 79% seen once, with about 2.5% in the top ten. Upon completion of more than eight days in culture, CD4+ T cells were isolated. Each participant was given two doses of one vaccine (BNT162b2 or mRNA-1273). Study-level points and caveats: Few convalescent patients and no early post-infection timepoints were included in the study.

Sample: CD4+ T cells from PBMCs cultured without peptide, taken after COVID-19 vaccination. The TCR was taken from a human donor who received a COVID-19 vaccine. The chain carries TRBV5-6 and TRBJ1-2; TRBD1 matches 7 bases. CDR3 sequence reads: CASSSTRGNYGYTF. In DNA form, the CDR3 reads TGTGCCAGCAGCTCGACCAGGGGGAACTATGGCTACACCTTC.